Listed below are T cell receptor beta chains from one sample, sequenced in a study of Tregs in tolerant kidney transplant recipients. The data were produced by immunoSEQ multiplex PCR, yet TCRdb's version contains in-frame clones alone and is incomplete. The sample comprises over 50,000 clones, about four fifths of which are singletons, and about 5% rests with the top ten. Sequenced material: CD4+ T cells from blood. The source is a human donor in good health. Each CDR3 is given with its conserved first and last residue. A D gene is named only where the DNA matches it firmly. Clone size appears in some rows only: once, few, many, or a class for an expanded clone.

.,TRBV5-3,.,TRBJ2-7,CARSYNCFYEQYF,TGTGCCAGAAGCTATAACTGTTTCTACGAGCAGTACTTC
TRBD1,TRBV18,once,TRBJ2-7,CASSPGQAITYEQYF,TGTGCCAGCTCACCAGGACAGGCGATAACCTACGAGCAGTACTTC
TRBD1,TRBV2,once,TRBJ1-4,CASKTGTDVEKLFF,TGTGCCAGCAAGACCGGGACAGATGTTGAAAAACTGTTTTTT
.,TRBV6-6,.,TRBJ1-5,CASSYSPDQPQHF,TGTGCCAGCAGTTACTCCCCGGATCAGCCCCAGCATTTT
TRBD2,TRBV25-1,once,TRBJ2-2,CASKGTSGGAGELFF,TGTGCCAGCAAGGGGACTAGCGGGGGGGCCGGGGAGCTGTTTTTT
TRBD2,TRBV10-3,.,TRBJ2-1,CAIRPTSGFYNEQFF,TGTGCCATCAGACCCACTAGCGGCTTCTACAATGAGCAGTTCTTC
.,TRBV9,.,TRBJ2-1,CASSVAIAREQFF,TGTGCCAGCAGCGTAGCGATCGCAAGGGAGCAGTTCTTC
.,TRBV18,once,TRBJ1-2,CASRATHADGYTF,TGTGCCAGCCGGGCAACCCACGCCGATGGCTACACCTTC
TRBD2,TRBV10-3,.,TRBJ2-5,CATQKTRGLAKETQYF,TGTGCCACCCAAAAAACCCGGGGACTAGCGAAAGAGACCCAGTACTTC
.,TRBV6-5,.,TRBJ1-2,CASSQGGQPYGYTF,TGTGCCAGCAGTCAGGGCGGCCAGCCCTATGGCTACACCTTC
TRBD2,TRBV7-9,once,TRBJ2-1,CASSLLVTAGTIYNEQFF,TGTGCCAGCAGCTTATTAGTCACCGCCGGGACTATCTACAATGAGCAGTTCTTC
TRBD2,TRBV5-8,.,TRBJ2-3,CASSWDYTDTQYF,TGTGCCAGCAGCTGGGACTACACAGATACGCAGTATTTT
.,TRBV11-2,.,TRBJ2-7,CASSSFSDYEQYF,TGTGCCAGCAGCTCGTTTTCTGATTACGAGCAGTACTTC
TRBD2,TRBV27,.,TRBJ2-7,CASSFSGDLPYEQYF,TGTGCCAGCAGTTTTAGCGGGGACCTTCCCTACGAGCAGTACTTC
.,TRBV2,.,TRBJ1-2,CASSRGGSFYGYTF,TGTGCCAGCAGTAGGGGGGGTTCCTTCTATGGCTACACCTTC
TRBD2,TRBV5-1,.,TRBJ2-1,CASSLTSGSTYNEQFF,TGCGCCAGCAGCTTGACTAGCGGGAGCACCTACAATGAGCAGTTCTTC